One sample yielded the 3 T cell receptor beta chains listed below, sequenced in a study of blood T cell repertoires in COVID-19. The method was immunoSEQ multiplex PCR; TCRdb's version includes in-frame clones alone and lacks a portion of them. The data show under 150,000 clones, about nine tenths seen once. Sample: peripheral blood. These receptors were collected from a man aged 45 to 65 with active COVID-19.

The rearrangement joins TRBV3-1 (or the pseudogene TRBV3-2) to TRBJ2-4; 9 bases are shared with TRBD1. The CDR3 totals 15 residues. Germline V gives CDR1 LGHDT, CDR2 YNNKEL (reference sequence). V trimming: 5 bases; J trimming: 3 bases; junction bases outside the gene matches: 5. CDR3 nucleotide sequence: TGTGCCAGCAGCTTGACAGGGGGTGGCAAAAACATTCAGTACTTC. Its translation is CASSLTGGGKNIQYF.

The chain couples TRBV6-5 to TRBJ2-3; D possibly corresponds to TRBD2 (6 bases). Germline CDR1 and CDR2: MNHEY and SVGAGI. Between the trimmed V and J ends, which lost 0 bases and 1 base, there was a span of 11 bases. The CDR3 consists of 16 residues. Here the CDR3 reads CASSYSGGVRTDTQYF. CDR3 DNA sequence: TGTGCCAGCAGTTACTCAGGCGGGGTCCGCACAGATACGCAGTATTTT.

The chain combines TRBV9 with TRBJ1-2, with 9 bases matching TRBD1. This CDR3 contains 14 residues. Trimming took 6 bases from V and 4 from J; bases not matched to a gene: 7. Germline V gives CDR1 SGDLS, CDR2 YYNGEE. The CDR3 DNA reads TGTGCCAGCACTCCGGGACAGGGATCCTATGGCTACACCTTC. Protein sequence: CASTPGQGSYGYTF.